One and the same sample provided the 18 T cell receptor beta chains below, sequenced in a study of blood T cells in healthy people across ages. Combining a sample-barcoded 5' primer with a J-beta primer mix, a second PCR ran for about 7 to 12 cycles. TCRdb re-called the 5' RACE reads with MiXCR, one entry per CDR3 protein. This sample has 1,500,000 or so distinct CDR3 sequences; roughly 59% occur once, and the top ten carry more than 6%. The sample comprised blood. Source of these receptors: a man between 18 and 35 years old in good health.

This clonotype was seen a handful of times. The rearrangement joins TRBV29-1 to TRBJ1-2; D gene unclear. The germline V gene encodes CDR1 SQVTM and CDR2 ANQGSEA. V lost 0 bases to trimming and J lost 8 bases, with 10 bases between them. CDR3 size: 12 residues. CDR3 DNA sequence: TGCAGCGTTGAAGATCCCTCAGGCGGCTACACCTTC. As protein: CSVEDPSGGYTF.

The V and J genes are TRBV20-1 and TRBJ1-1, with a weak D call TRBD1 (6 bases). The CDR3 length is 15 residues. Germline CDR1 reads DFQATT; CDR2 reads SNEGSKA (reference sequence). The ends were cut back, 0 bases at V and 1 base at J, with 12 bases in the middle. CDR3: CSARDWGHENTEAFF. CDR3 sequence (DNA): TGCAGTGCTAGAGATTGGGGACATGAGAACACTGAAGCTTTCTTT.

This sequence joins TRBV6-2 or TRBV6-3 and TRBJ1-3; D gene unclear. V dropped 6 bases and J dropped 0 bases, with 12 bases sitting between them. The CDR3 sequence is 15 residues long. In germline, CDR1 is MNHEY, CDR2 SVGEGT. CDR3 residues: CASRSGRFSGNTIYF. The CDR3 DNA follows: TGTGCCAGCAGGTCCGGGAGATTCTCTGGAAACACCATATATTTT.

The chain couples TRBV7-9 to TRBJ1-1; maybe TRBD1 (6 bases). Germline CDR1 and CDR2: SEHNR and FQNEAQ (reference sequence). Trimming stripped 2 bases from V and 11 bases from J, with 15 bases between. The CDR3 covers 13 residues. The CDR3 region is CASSLQEDTGAFF. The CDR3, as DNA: TGTGCCAGCAGCTTACAAGAGGACACAGGGGCTTTCTTT.

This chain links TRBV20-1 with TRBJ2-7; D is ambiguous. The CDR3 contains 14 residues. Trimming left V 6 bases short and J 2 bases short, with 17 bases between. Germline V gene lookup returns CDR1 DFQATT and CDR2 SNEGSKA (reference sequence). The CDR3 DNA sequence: TGCAGTGCCATACAACTGACCCATACCTACGAGCAGTACTTC. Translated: CSAIQLTHTYEQYF.

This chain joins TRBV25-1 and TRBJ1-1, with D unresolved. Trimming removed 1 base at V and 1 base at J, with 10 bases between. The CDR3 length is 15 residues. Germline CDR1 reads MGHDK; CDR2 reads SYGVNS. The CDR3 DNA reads TGTGCCAGCAGTGAATTAAGTTTGGGGAACACTGAAGCTTTCTTT. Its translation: CASSELSLGNTEAFF.

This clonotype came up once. The CDR3 loop is CASSPFSSGGSDEQYF. CDR3 DNA: TGTGCCAGCAGCCCCTTTAGCAGCGGGGGTTCTGATGAGCAGTACTTC. The chain recombines TRBV7-2 with TRBJ2-1; TRBD2 agrees at 8 bases. Gene TRBJ2-7 matches the end of the DNA better, so the J call may be wrong. The CDR3 spans 16 residues. Germline V gives CDR1 SGHTA, CDR2 FQGNSA.

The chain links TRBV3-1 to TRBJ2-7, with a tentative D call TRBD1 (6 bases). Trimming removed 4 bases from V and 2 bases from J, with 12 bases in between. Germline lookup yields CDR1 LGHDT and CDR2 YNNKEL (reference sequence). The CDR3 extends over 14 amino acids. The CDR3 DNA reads TGTGCCAGCAGCCCCAGGGGTCCCCCCTACGAGCAGTACTTC. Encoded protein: CASSPRGPPYEQYF.

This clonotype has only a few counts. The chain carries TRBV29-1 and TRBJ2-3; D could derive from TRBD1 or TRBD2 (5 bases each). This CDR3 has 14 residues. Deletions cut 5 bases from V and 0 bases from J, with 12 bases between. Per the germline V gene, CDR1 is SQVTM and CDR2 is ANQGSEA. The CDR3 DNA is TGCAGCGTTACCGGGACCTCAAGCACAGATACGCAGTATTTT. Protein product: CSVTGTSSTDTQYF.

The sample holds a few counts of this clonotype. The CDR3 sequence is CASRYTSGRAPAFF. As DNA, the CDR3 is TGCGCCAGCAGATACACTAGCGGGAGGGCCCCGGCGTTCTTC. The V gene is TRBV5-1, the J gene TRBJ2-1; 13 nucleotides align to TRBD2. Germline V gene lookup returns CDR1 SGHRS and CDR2 YFSETQ. The V segment lost 5 bases and the J segment 15 bases; nucleotides outside the gene matches: 11. This CDR3 has 14 amino acids.

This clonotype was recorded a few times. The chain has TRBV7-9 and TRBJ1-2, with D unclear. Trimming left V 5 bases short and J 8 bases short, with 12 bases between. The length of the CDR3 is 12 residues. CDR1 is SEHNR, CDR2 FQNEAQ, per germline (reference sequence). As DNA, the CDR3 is TGTGCCAGCAGCGTTTTGTCGGGCGGCTACACCTTC. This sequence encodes CASSVLSGGYTF.

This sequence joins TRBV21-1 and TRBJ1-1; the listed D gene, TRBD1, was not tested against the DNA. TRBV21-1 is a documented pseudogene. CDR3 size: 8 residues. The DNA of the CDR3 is TGTGCAGACCCCCAAGCTTTCTTT. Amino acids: CADPQAFF.

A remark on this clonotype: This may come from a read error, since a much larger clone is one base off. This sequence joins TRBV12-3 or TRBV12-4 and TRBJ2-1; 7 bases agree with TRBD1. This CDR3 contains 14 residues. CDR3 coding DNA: TGTGCCTGCAGTTCAAGGGGGCCGGTAGCTCCCCAGTTCTTC. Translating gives CACSSRGPVAPQFF.

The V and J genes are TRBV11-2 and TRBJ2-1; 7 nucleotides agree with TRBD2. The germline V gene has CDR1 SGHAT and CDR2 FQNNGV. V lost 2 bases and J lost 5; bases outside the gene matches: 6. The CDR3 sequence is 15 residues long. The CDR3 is CASSLRTSAHNEQFF. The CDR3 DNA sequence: TGTGCCAGCAGCTTAAGAACTAGCGCCCACAATGAGCAGTTCTTC.

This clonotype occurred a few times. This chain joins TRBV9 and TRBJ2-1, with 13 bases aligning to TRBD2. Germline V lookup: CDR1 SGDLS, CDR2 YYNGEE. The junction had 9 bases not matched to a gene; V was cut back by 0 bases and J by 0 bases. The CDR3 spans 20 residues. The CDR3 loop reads CASSVGTSGGSPHSYNEQFF. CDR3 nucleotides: TGTGCCAGCAGCGTAGGGACTAGCGGGGGCTCCCCTCACTCCTACAATGAGCAGTTCTTC. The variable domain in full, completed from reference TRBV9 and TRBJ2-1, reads DSGVTQTPKHLITATGQRVTLRCSPRSGDLSVYWYQQSLDQGLQFLIQYYNGEERAKGNILERFSAQQFPDLHSELNLSSLELGDSALYFCASSVGTSGGSPHSYNEQFFGPGTRLTVL.

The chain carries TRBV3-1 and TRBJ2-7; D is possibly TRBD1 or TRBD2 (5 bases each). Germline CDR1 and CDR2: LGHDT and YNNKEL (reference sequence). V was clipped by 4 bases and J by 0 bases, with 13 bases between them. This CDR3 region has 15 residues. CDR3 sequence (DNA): TGTGCCAGCAGCCCACGCGTCGGGGCCTCCTACGAGCAGTACTTC. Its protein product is CASSPRVGASYEQYF.

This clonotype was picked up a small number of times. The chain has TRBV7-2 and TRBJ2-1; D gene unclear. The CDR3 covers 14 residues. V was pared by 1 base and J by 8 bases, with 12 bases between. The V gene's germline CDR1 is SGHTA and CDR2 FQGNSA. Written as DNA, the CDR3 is TGTGCCAGCAGCTTAGAGAAGGGTGGGTATGAGCAGTTCTTC. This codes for CASSLEKGGYEQFF.

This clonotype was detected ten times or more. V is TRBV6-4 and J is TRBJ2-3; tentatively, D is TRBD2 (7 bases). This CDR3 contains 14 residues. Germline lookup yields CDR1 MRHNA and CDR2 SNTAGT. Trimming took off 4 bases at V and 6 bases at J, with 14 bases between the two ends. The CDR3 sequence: CASSGTAGADTQYF. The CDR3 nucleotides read TGTGCCAGCAGTGGGACTGCGGGGGCGGATACGCAGTATTTT.